One sample yielded the 20 T cell receptor beta chains listed below, sequenced in a study of cytomegalovirus exposure and HLA in healthy donors. TCRdb keeps only in-frame clones here, not all; method: immunoSEQ multiplex PCR. The table shows about 240,000 clones, with around 87% occurring only once. Material: PBMCs. The source is a woman aged 30 to 39 in good health and CMV-seropositive.

As for this clone: The same CDR3 is also encoded by other DNA sequences in this sample. CDR3 protein: CASSLQVSYEQYF. The CDR3 coding sequence is TGTGCCAGCAGTTTACAGGTCTCCTACGAGCAGTACTTC. This sequence joins TRBV27 and TRBJ2-7; D is unclear. CDR3 length: 13 amino acids. Looked up from germline, CDR1 is MNHEY and CDR2 is SMNVEV (reference sequence). Trimming removed 2 bases at V and 0 bases at J, with 5 bases between.

The chain links TRBV6-6 to TRBJ2-5; 13 nucleotides match TRBD2. Germline V CDR1 and CDR2: MNHNY, SVGAGI (reference sequence). The CDR3 contains 15 residues. V shed 6 bases and J 6 bases; nucleotides not matched to a gene: 7. CDR3 in amino acids: CASSRGLAGDKTQYF. In DNA, the CDR3 is TGTGCCAGCAGCCGAGGACTAGCGGGAGATAAGACCCAGTACTTC.

This clone was counted only a few times. The chain is built from TRBV6-1 and TRBJ2-7; 8 nucleotides align to TRBD1. The V segment lost 7 bases and the J segment 5 bases; nucleotides outside the gene matches: 13. The CDR3 extends over 15 amino acids. CDR1 MNHNS and CDR2 SASEGT come from the germline V gene. Written as DNA, the CDR3 is TGTGCCAGCACCATTAACGGACAGGGTCCCCACGAGCAGTACTTC. Residues: CASTINGQGPHEQYF.

This clone was seen a few times. The chain links TRBV15 to TRBJ1-1; possible D gene TRBD1, 5 bases. The CDR3 length is 15 residues. Germline V gene sequence: CDR1 LNHNV, CDR2 YYDKDF (reference sequence). The V end lost 1 base, the J end lost 1 base, and 10 bases lay between the germline ends. The CDR3 DNA reads as TGTGCCACCAGCAGAGTTCCTCAGGGGAACACTGAAGCTTTCTTT. Translating gives CATSRVPQGNTEAFF.

This chain connects TRBV30 to TRBJ2-7; D perhaps matches TRBD2 (6 bases). The length of the CDR3 is 17 residues. V shed 2 bases and J shed 4 bases, with 24 bases lying between them. Germline-derived CDR1 and CDR2 are GTSNPN and SVGIG (reference sequence). The CDR3: CAWSTSPRAAGRYEQYF. The CDR3 DNA sequence: TGTGCCTGGAGTACTTCCCCCCGAGCGGCGGGAAGGTACGAGCAGTACTTC.

This rearrangement joins TRBV19 to TRBJ2-1; weak D call: TRBD2 (5 bases). From germline, CDR1 is LNHDA and CDR2 SQIVND (reference sequence). The V and J ends lost 3 bases and 6 bases respectively, with 15 bases between them. The CDR3 length is 15 residues. CDR3 in amino acids: CASSMVGAALNEQFF. The CDR3 DNA follows: TGTGCCAGTAGTATGGTGGGAGCAGCCCTCAATGAGCAGTTCTTC.

The V and J genes are TRBV11-2 and TRBJ1-5; no clear D gene. The CDR3 extends over 15 amino acids. Trimming took off 5 bases at V and 2 bases at J, with 13 bases between the two ends. Germline V gene data show CDR1 as SGHAT and CDR2 as FQNNGV. CDR3 nucleotide sequence: TGTGCCAGCAGCACACAAGTGGGAGGCAATCAGCCCCAGCATTTT. Translated, it gives CASSTQVGGNQPQHF.

This chain connects TRBV7-9 to TRBJ1-2, with TRBD1 matching 10 bases. This CDR3 has 16 residues. With V trimmed by 1 base and J by 6 bases, 8 bases remained unmatched. Germline values: CDR1 SEHNR, CDR2 FQNEAQ (reference sequence). CDR3 amino acids: CASSLVGGTGDHGYTF. The CDR3, as DNA: TGTGCCAGCAGCTTAGTAGGTGGGACAGGGGATCATGGCTACACCTTC.

The sample holds one count of this clone. The gene calls are TRBV5-8 and TRBJ2-5, with 11 bases identical to TRBD2. Germline lookup yields CDR1 SGHTS and CDR2 YDEGEE. This CDR3 has 14 residues. V was clipped by 1 base and J by 4 bases; unmatched bases: 0. CDR3 DNA sequence: TGTGCCAGCAGCTTGCTAGCGGGAGGAGAGACCCAGTACTTC. It specifies CASSLLAGGETQYF.

The chain is built from TRBV29-1 and TRBJ2-3; D is perhaps TRBD2 (6 bases). Germline CDR1 and CDR2: SQVTM and ANQGSEA. This CDR3 has 15 amino acids. V lost 6 bases and J lost 0, with 16 bases in between. CDR3 bases: TGCAGCGTGGGGGGTGGGACGGCTAGCACAGATACGCAGTATTTT. Translating gives CSVGGGTASTDTQYF.

V gene TRBV5-1 combines with J gene TRBJ1-1; D unclear. Trimming pared 5 bases from V and 1 base from J, leaving 18 bases between. The germline gives CDR1 SGHRS, CDR2 YFSETQ. The CDR3 spans 16 residues. The CDR3 here is CASSPLPLKQNTEAFF. CDR3 DNA sequence: TGCGCCAGCAGTCCGCTCCCCTTGAAGCAGAACACTGAAGCTTTCTTT. Combining the CDR3 with reference TRBV5-1 and TRBJ1-1 gives the whole variable domain KAGVTQTPRYLIKTRGQQVTLSCSPISGHRSVSWYQQTPGQGLQFLFEYFSETQRNKGNFPGRFSGRQFSNSRSEMNVSTLELGDSALYLCASSPLPLKQNTEAFFGQGTRLTVV.

This chain joins TRBV27 and TRBJ2-2; TRBD2 is a possible D gene (6 bases). Germline values: CDR1 MNHEY, CDR2 SMNVEV (reference sequence). The CDR3 runs to 16 residues. V was pared by 6 bases and J by 6 bases, with 20 bases between. CDR3 bases: TGTGCCAGCAGACTACTTGGAGGGTTCGGGGCCGGGGAGCTGTTTTTT. As protein: CASRLLGGFGAGELFF.

The chain combines TRBV11-3 with TRBJ2-3, with D perhaps matching TRBD2 (5 bases). Looked up from germline, CDR1 is SGHNT and CDR2 is YENEEA. V was pared by 5 bases and J by 6 bases, with 9 bases between. The CDR3 has 12 residues. The CDR3 nucleotides read TGTGCCAGCAGCGGGAGTGCGGATACGCAGTATTTT. Its protein product is CASSGSADTQYF. The variable domain in full, with the rest retrieved from reference TRBV11-3 and TRBJ2-3, is EAGVVQSPRYKIIEKKQPVAFWCNPISGHNTLYWYLQNLGQGPELLIRYENEEAVDDSQLPKDRFSAERLKGVDSTLKIQPAELGDSAVYLCASSGSADTQYFGPGTRLTVL.

This clone was counted between two and nine times. V gene TRBV19 combines with J gene TRBJ1-2, with a weak D call TRBD1 (5 bases). The CDR3 covers 14 residues. Trimming cost V 6 bases and J 4 bases, with 15 bases left between them. The germline CDR1 and CDR2 sequences are LNHDA and SQIVND (reference sequence). This CDR3 is CASRDMASGYGYTF. The CDR3 DNA sequence: TGTGCCAGTAGGGACATGGCCAGTGGCTATGGCTACACCTTC.

The chain recombines TRBV4-1 with TRBJ1-3, with 7 bases fitting TRBD1. J was trimmed by 4 bases and V by 1 base; bases with no gene match: 13. The CDR3 has 18 residues. In germline, CDR1 is MGHRA, CDR2 YSYEKL. CDR3 sequence reads: CASSQGYGGGLWGNTIYF. The CDR3 DNA sequence: TGCGCCAGCAGCCAAGGGTATGGAGGGGGCCTCTGGGGAAACACCATATATTTT.

This clone was recorded once. The rearrangement joins TRBV5-6 to TRBJ1-4, with 7 bases matching TRBD1. V lost 0 bases and J lost 0; bases outside the gene matches: 5. CDR3 length equals 17 residues. Germline CDR1 reads SGHDT; CDR2 reads YYEEEE. The CDR3 sequence: CASSLDRGLATNEKLFF. The CDR3 DNA reads as TGTGCCAGCAGCTTGGACAGGGGACTTGCAACTAATGAAAAACTGTTTTTT.

CDR3 nucleotide sequence: TGTGCCAGCAGCCAAACTAGCGGGAGCCCAGATACGCAGTATTTT. This encodes CASSQTSGSPDTQYF. This chain links TRBV4-2 with TRBJ2-3, with TRBD2 matching 11 bases. The CDR3 is 15 residues long. The germline CDR1 and CDR2 sequences are LGHNA and YNFKEQ. Losses at the gene ends were 2 bases for V and 4 bases for J; bases not matched to a gene: 2.

This rearrangement joins TRBV19 to TRBJ2-6, with 9 bases aligning to TRBD1. This CDR3 has 16 amino acids. Per germline, CDR1 LNHDA and CDR2 SQIVND (reference sequence). Losses at the gene ends were 7 bases for V and 0 bases for J; bases not matched to a gene: 4. The CDR3 spells CASKETGGSGANVLTF. The CDR3 nucleotides read TGTGCCAGTAAAGAGACAGGGGGCTCTGGGGCCAACGTCCTGACTTTC.

The chain links TRBV4-1 to TRBJ2-7; 9 bases line up with TRBD1. V lost 4 bases to trimming and J lost 7 bases; unmatched junction nucleotides: 14. Germline CDR1 MGHRA, CDR2 YSYEKL. The CDR3 is 16 amino acids. Here the CDR3 DNA reads TGCGCCAGCAGCCCCGAGCCGGGGACAGGGCTAGGGGAGCAGTACTTC. Protein sequence: CASSPEPGTGLGEQYF.

The chain combines TRBV4-1 with TRBJ1-1; perhaps TRBD1 as D (5 bases). The CDR3 runs 14 residues. Trimming took off 5 bases at V and 6 bases at J, with 16 bases between the two ends. Germline loops: CDR1 MGHRA, CDR2 YSYEKL. The CDR3 sequence is CASSLPGPRAEAFF. In DNA, the CDR3 is TGCGCCAGCAGCTTGCCCGGGCCCAGGGCTGAAGCTTTCTTT.